This section outlines one T cell receptor (beta chain) sequence together with its context. The entry originates in a study of CD8+CD57+ T cells in acquired aplastic anemia. There are 15 residues in the CDR3. Germline V gene lookup returns CDR1 LNHDA and CDR2 SQIVND (reference sequence). Trimming stripped 4 bases from V and 5 bases from J, with 12 bases between. Individuals selected for sequencing had exhibited CD8+CD57+ cell expansion on flow cytometry. Genomic DNA acted as the template from which TCR beta VDJ combination and CDR3 sequence profiling were carried out. TCRdb re-derived calls from the reads in MiXCR, one entry per CDR3 protein. The repertoire holds around 500,000 distinct CDR3 sequences, around 30% seen once, with nearly 0.85% in the top ten.

Material for sequencing was sorted CD4+, CD8+, or CD8+CD57+ T cells (not recorded which) from PBMCs. The TCR was taken from a human donor with aplastic anemia. The chain recombines TRBV19 with TRBJ1-6; D is ambiguous. CDR3 loop: CASSTSASDNSPLHF. The CDR3 bases are TGTGCCAGTAGTACCTCGGCCTCAGATAATTCACCCCTCCACTTT.